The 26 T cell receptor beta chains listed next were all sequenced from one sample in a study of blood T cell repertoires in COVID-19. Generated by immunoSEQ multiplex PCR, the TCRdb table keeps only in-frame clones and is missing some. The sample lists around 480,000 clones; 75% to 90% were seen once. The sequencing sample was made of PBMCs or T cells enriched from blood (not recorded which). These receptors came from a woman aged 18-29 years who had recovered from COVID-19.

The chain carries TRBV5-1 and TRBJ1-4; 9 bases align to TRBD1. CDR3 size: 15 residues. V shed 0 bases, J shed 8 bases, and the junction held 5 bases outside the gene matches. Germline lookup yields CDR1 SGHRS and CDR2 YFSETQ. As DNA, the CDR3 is TGCGCCAGCAGCTTGGGGACAGGGGATTCGGAAAAACTGTTTTTT. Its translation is CASSLGTGDSEKLFF. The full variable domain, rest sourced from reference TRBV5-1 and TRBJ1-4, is KAGVTQTPRYLIKTRGQQVTLSCSPISGHRSVSWYQQTPGQGLQFLFEYFSETQRNKGNFPGRFSGRQFSNSRSEMNVSTLELGDSALYLCASSLGTGDSEKLFFGSGTQLSVL.

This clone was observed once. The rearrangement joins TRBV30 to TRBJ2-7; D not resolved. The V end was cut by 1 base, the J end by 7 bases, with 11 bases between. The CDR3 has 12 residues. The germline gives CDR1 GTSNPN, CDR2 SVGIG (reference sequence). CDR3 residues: CAWSGIAREQYF. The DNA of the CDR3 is TGTGCCTGGAGTGGAATCGCGCGGGAGCAGTACTTC.

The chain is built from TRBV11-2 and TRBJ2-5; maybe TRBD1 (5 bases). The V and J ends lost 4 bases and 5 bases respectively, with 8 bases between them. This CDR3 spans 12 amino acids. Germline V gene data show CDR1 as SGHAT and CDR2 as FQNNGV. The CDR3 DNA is TGTGCCAGCAGCTCAGGGTCGGAGACCCAGTACTTC. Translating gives CASSSGSETQYF.

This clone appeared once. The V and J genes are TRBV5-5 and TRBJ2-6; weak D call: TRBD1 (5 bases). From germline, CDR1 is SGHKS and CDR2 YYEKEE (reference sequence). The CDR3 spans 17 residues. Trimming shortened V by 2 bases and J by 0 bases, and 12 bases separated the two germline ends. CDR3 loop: CASSFSDTRSGANVLTF. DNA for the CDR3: TGTGCCAGCAGCTTTTCGGACACCCGCTCTGGGGCCAACGTCCTGACTTTC.

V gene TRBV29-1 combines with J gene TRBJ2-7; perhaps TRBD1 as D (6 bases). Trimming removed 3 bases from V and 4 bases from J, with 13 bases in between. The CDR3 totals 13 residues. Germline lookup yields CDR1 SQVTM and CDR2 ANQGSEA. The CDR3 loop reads CSVEEQGIYEQYF. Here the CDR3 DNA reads TGCAGCGTTGAGGAGCAGGGGATTTACGAGCAGTACTTC.

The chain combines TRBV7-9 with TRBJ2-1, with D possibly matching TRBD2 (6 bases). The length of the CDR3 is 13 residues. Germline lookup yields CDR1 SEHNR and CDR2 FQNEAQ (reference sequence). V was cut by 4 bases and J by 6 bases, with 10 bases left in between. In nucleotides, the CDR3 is TGTGCCAGCAGCTCGACTAGTTTCAATGAGCAGTTCTTC. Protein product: CASSSTSFNEQFF.

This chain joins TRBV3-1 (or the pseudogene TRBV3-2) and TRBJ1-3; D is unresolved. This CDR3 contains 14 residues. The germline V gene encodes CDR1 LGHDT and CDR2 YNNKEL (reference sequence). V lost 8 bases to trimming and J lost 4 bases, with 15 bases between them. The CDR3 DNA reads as TGTGCCAGCTCGAGCGGGTACGCAGGAAACACCATATATTTT. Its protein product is CASSSGYAGNTIYF.

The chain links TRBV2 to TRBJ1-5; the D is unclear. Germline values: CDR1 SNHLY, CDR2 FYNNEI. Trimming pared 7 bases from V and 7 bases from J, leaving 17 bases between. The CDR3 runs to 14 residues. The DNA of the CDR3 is TGTGCCAGCAAAGAGAGGGAATTTGGGCAGCCCCAGCATTTT. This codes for CASKEREFGQPQHF.

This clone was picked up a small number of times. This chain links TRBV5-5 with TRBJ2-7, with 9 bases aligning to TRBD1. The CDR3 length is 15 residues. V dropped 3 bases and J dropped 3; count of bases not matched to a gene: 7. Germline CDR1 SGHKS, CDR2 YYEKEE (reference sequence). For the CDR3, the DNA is TGTGCCAGCAGCTCGGACAGGGGCTGGGACTACGAGCAGTACTTC. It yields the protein CASSSDRGWDYEQYF.

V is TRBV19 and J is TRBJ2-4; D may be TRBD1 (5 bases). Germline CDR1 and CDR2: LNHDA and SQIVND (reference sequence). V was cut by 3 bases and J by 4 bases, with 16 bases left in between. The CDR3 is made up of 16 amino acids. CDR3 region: CASSIRGGSPKNIQYF. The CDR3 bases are TGTGCCAGTAGTATTAGGGGCGGCAGCCCTAAAAACATTCAGTACTTC.

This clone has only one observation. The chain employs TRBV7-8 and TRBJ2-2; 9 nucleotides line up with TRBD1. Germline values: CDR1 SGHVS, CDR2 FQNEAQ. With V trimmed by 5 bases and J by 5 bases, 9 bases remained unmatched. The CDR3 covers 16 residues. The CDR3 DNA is TGTGCCAGCAGCCGAGGGACAGGGACGTGGACCGGGGAGCTGTTTTTT. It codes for CASSRGTGTWTGELFF.

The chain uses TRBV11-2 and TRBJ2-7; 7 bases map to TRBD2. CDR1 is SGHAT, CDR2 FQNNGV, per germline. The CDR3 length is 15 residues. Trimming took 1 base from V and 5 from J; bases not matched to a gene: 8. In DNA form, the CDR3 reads TGTGCCAGCAGCTTAGGAGCGCTCCGGGGGGACGAGCAGTACTTC. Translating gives CASSLGALRGDEQYF. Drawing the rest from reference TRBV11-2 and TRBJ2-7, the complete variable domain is EAGVAQSPRYKIIEKRQSVAFWCNPISGHATLYWYQQILGQGPKLLIQFQNNGVVDDSQLPKDRFSAERLKGVDSTLKIQPAKLEDSAVYLCASSLGALRGDEQYFGPGTRLTVT.

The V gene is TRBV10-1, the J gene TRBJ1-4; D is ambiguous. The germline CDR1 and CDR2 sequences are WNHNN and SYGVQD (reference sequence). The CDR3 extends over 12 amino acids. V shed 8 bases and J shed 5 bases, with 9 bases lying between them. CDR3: CASSNSNEKLFF. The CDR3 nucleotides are TGCGCCAGCTCTAATTCCAATGAAAAACTGTTTTTT.

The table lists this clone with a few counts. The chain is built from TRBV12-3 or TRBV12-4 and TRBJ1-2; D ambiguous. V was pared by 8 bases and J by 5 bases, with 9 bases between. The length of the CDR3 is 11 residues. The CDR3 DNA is TGTGCCAGCGCGAAGAGTTATGGCTACACCTTC. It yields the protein CASAKSYGYTF.

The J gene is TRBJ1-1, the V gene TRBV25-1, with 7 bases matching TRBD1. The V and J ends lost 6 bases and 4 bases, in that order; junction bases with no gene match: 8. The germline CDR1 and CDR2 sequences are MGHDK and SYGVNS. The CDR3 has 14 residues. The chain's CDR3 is CASRGRGLFTEAFF. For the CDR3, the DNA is TGTGCCAGCAGAGGCAGGGGGTTATTCACTGAAGCTTTCTTT. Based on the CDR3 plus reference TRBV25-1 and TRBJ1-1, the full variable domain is EADIYQTPRYLVIGTGKKITLECSQTMGHDKMYWYQQDPGMELHLIHYSYGVNSTEKGDLSSESTVSRIRTEHFPLTLESARPSHTSQYLCASRGRGLFTEAFFGQGTRLTVV.

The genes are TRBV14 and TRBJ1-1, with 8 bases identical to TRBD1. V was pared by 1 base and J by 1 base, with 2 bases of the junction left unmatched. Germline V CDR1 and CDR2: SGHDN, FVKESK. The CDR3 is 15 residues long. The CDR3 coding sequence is TGTGCCAGCAGCCAAGCCGGACAGGGGAACACTGAAGCTTTCTTT. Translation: CASSQAGQGNTEAFF.

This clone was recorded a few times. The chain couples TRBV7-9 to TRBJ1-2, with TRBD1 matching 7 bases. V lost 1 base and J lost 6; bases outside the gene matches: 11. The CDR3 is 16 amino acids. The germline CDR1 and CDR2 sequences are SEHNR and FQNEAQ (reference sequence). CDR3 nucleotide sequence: TGTGCCAGCAGCTTAGTTGACAGGGAAGGTCGGGATGGCTACACCTTC. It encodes CASSLVDREGRDGYTF. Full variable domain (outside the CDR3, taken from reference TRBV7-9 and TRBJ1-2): DTGVSQNPRHKITKRGQNVTFRCDPISEHNRLYWYRQTLGQGPEFLTYFQNEAQLEKSRLLSDRFSAERPKGSFSTLEIQRTEQGDSAMYLCASSLVDREGRDGYTFGSGTRLTVV.

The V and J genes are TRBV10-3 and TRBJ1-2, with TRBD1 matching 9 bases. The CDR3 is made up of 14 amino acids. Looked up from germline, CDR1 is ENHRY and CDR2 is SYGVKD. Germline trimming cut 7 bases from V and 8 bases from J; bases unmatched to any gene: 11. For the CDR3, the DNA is TGTGCCATCACCCCGGGACAGGGTTTGCGAGGCTACACCTTC. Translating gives CAITPGQGLRGYTF.

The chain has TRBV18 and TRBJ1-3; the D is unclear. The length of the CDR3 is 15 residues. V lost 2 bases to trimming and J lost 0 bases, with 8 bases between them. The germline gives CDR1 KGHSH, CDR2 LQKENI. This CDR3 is CASSPEAFSGNTIYF. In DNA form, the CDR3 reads TGTGCCAGCTCACCAGAGGCCTTCTCTGGAAACACCATATATTTT.

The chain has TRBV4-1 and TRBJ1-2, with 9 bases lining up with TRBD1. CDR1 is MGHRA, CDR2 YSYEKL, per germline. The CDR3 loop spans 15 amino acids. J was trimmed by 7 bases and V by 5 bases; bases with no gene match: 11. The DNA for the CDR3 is TGCGCCAGCAGCGCACCAAACAGGGGGCGCGGTGGCTACACCTTC. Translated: CASSAPNRGRGGYTF.

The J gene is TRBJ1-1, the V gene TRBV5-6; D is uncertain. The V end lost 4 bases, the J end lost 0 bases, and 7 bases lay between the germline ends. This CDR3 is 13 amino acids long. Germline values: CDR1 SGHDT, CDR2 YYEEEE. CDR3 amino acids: CASSRTMNTEAFF. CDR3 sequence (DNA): TGTGCCAGCAGCCGCACTATGAACACTGAAGCTTTCTTT. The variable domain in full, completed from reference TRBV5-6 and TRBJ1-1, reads DAGVTQSPTHLIKTRGQQVTLRCSPKSGHDTVSWYQQALGQGPQFIFQYYEEEERQRGNFPDRFSGHQFPNYSSELNVNALLLGDSALYLCASSRTMNTEAFFGQGTRLTVV.

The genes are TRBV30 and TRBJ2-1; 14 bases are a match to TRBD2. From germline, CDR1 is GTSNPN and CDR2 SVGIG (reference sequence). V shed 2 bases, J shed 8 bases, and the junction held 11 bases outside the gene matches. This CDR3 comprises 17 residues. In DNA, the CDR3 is TGTGCCTGGAGTTCGGGGACTAGCGGGGGTTTTATCGATGAGCAGTTCTTC. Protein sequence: CAWSSGTSGGFIDEQFF. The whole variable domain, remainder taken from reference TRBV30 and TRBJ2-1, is SQTIHQWPATLVQPVGSPLSLECTVEGTSNPNLYWYRQAAGRGLQLLFYSVGIGQISSEVPQNLSASRPQDRQFILSSKKLLLSDSGFYLCAWSSGTSGGFIDEQFFGPGTRLTVL.

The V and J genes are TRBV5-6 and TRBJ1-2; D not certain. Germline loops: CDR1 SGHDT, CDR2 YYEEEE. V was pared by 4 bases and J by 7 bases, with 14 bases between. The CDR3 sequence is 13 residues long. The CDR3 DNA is TGTGCCAGCAGCCTAGACGCCATCGTTGGCTACACCTTC. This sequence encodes CASSLDAIVGYTF. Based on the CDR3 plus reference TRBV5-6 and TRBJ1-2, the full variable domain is DAGVTQSPTHLIKTRGQQVTLRCSPKSGHDTVSWYQQALGQGPQFIFQYYEEEERQRGNFPDRFSGHQFPNYSSELNVNALLLGDSALYLCASSLDAIVGYTFGSGTRLTVV.

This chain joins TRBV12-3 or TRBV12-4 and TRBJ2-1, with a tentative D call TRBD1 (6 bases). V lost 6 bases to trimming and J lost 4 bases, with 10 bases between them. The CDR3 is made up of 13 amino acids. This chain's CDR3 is CASSFDRYNEQFF. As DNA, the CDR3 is TGTGCCAGCAGCTTCGACAGGTACAATGAGCAGTTCTTC.

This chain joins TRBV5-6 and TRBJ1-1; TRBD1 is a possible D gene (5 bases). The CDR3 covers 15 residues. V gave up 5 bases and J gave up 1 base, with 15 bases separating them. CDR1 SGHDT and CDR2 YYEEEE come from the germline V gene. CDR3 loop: CASSYQGSGNTEAFF. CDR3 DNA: TGTGCCAGCAGTTATCAGGGTTCGGGGAACACTGAAGCTTTCTTT.

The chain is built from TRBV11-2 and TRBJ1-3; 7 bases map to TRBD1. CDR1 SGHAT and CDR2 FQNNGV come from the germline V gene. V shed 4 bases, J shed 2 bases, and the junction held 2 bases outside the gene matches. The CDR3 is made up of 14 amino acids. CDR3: CASSSQGTGNTIYF. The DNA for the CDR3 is TGTGCCAGCAGCTCACAGGGGACTGGAAACACCATATATTTT.